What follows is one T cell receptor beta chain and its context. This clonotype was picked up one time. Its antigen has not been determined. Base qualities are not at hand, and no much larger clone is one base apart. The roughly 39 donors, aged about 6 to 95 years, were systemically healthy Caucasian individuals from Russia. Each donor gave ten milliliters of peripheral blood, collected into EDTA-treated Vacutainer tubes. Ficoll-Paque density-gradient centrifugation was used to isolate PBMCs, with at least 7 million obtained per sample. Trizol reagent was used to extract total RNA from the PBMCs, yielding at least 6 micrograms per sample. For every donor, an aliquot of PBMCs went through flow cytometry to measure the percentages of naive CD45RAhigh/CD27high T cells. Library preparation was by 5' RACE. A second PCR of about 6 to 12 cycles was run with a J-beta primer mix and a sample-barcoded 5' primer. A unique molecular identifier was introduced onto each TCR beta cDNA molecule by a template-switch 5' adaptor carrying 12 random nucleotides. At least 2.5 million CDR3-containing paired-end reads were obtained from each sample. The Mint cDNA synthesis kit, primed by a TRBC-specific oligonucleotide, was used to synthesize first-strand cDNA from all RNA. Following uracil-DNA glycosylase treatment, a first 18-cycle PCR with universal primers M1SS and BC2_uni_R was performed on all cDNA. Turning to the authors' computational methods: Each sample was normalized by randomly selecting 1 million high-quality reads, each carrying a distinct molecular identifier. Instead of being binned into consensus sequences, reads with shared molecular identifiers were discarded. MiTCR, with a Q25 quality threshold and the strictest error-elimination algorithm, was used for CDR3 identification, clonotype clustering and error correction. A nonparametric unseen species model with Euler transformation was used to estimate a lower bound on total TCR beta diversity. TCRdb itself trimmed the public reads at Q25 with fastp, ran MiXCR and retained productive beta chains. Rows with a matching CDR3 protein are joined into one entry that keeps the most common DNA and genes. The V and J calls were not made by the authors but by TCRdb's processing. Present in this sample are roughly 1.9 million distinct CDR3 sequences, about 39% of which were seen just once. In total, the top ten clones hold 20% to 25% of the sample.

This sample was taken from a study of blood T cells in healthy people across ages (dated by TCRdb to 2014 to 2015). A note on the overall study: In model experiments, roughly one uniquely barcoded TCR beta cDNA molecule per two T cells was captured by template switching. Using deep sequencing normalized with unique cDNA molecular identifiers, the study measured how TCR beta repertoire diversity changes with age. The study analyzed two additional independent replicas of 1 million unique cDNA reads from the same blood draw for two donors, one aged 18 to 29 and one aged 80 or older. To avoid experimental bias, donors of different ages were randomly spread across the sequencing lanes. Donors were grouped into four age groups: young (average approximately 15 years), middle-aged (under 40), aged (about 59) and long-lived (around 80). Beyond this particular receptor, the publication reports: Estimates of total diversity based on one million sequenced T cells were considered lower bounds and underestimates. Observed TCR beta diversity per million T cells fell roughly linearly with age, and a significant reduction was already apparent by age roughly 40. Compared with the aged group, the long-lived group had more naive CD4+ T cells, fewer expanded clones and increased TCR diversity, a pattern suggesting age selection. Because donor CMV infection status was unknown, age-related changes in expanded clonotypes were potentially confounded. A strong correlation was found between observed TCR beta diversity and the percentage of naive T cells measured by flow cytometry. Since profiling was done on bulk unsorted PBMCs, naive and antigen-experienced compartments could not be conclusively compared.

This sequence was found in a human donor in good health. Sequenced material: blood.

The CDR3 reads as follows: CASSLRPSGGAFSTDTQYF. DNA sequence: TGTGCCAGCAGCCTTCGCCCCAGCGGGGGGGCCTTTAGCACAGATACGCAGTATTTT. The rearrangement joined TRBV4-2 to TRBJ2-3; 10 central bases correspond to TRBD2. The germline V gene yields LGHNA for CDR1 and YNFKEQ for CDR2. Here V drops 4 bases and J drops 0 bases, and the junction holds 13 bases not matched to any gene. Counted from cysteine to phenylalanine, this CDR3 has 19 amino acids. CDR3 DNA is the only sequence kept; it has 57 bases, read in frame from the first base.